This paragraph covers one T cell receptor (beta chain) sequence. This sample was taken from a study of blood T cell repertoires in COVID-19. Study details: COVID-19 samples collected from the United States, Italy and Spain covered acute and convalescent phases. T cells, B-cell-depleted T cells, or PBMCs supplied cDNA or gDNA.

The CDR3 covers 14 residues. Losses at the gene ends were 3 bases for V and 7 bases for J; bases not matched to a gene: 5. The germline CDR1 and CDR2 sequences are KGHSH and LQKENI. Study processing details: Amplified reference gene primers provided the basis for estimating nucleated cell counts. Libraries were prepared by immunoSEQ multiplex PCR; TCRdb keeps only in-frame clonotypes and omits some of them. That table supplies the V and J calls and clone size; D and trimming were determined from the DNA. Of around 51,000 clones in the sample, 90% were seen once. Sequences were obtained from peripheral blood. The rearrangement uses TRBV18 and TRBJ1-1, with 10 bases aligning to TRBD1. This sequence originates from a man between 65 and 80 years old with acute or convalescent COVID-19. Here the CDR3 reads CASSPRGQGIEAFF. CDR3 DNA: TGTGCCAGCTCACCTAGGGGACAGGGGATTGAAGCTTTCTTT.